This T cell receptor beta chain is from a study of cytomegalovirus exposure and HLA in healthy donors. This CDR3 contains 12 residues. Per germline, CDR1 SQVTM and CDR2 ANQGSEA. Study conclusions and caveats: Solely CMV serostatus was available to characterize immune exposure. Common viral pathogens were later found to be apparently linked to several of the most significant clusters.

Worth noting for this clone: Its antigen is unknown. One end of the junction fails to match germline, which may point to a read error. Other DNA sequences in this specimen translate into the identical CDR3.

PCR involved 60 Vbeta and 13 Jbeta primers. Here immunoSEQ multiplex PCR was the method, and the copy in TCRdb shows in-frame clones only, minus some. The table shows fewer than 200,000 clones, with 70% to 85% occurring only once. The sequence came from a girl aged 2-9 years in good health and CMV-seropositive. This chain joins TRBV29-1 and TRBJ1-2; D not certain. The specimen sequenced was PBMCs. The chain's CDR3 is CSVEGGSYGYTF. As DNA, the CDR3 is TGCAGCGTTGAGGGAGGAAGCTATGGTTACACCTTC.